Shown below are 2 T cell receptor beta chains from a single sample sequenced in a study of shared clonotypes between healthy human individuals. Sequencing was performed with immunoSEQ multiplex PCR; in TCRdb, only in-frame clones are kept and a portion is missing. This sample has nearly 750,000 clones; roughly 72% occur once, and the top ten carry more than 1.5%. Material for sequencing was memory CD4+ T cells sorted from blood. Subset of the sample: CD45RA-negative fraction. The receptors were gathered from a woman aged 30 to 39 in good health.

The chain has TRBV29-1 and TRBJ1-1; 7 bases fit TRBD1. V lost 5 bases to trimming and J lost 3 bases; unmatched junction nucleotides: 6. Germline CDR1 is SQVTM and CDR2 is ANQGSEA. The length of the CDR3 is 13 residues. CDR3 coding DNA: TGCAGCGTTCGAGAGGGGGCTCACACTGAAGCTTTCTTT. It translates to CSVREGAHTEAFF.

This clone was observed a handful of times. The chain couples TRBV11-2 to TRBJ2-3; D not resolved. V was shortened by 3 bases and J by 2 bases, with 9 bases between the two germline ends. Germline loops: CDR1 SGHAT, CDR2 FQNNGV. The CDR3 covers 14 residues. The CDR3 DNA reads TGTGCCAGCAGCTTGCCTGGGGACACAGATACGCAGTATTTT. Translated: CASSLPGDTDTQYF. Supplemented by reference TRBV11-2 and TRBJ2-3, the full variable domain reads EAGVAQSPRYKIIEKRQSVAFWCNPISGHATLYWYQQILGQGPKLLIQFQNNGVVDDSQLPKDRFSAERLKGVDSTLKIQPAKLEDSAVYLCASSLPGDTDTQYFGPGTRLTVL.